Listed below are T cell receptor beta chains from one sample, sequenced in a study of radiation and T cells in renal cell carcinoma. Sequenced by immunoSEQ multiplex PCR; TCRdb stores in-frame clones only, minus some. Of more than 65,000 clones listed, approximately 86% are singletons. Material: blood, obtained from a patient whose treatment included radiotherapy and nephrectomy. These receptor sequences come from a woman in her 50s with renal cell carcinoma. The CDR3 runs from the conserved cysteine through the conserved F or W. A D gene is named only where the DNA matches it firmly. Size is omitted from some rows. Given values are once, few, many or a class for expanded clones.

-	TRBD2	TRBV7-2	TRBJ2-7	16	CASSQTTSAGGREQYF	TGTGCCAGCAGCCAAACGACATCCGCGGGAGGGCGGGAGCAGTACTTC
once	-	TRBV7-2	TRBJ2-7	15	CASSVGGGSASEQYF	TGTGCCAGCAGCGTCGGGGGCGGGTCAGCGAGCGAGCAGTACTTC
-	-	TRBV5-1	TRBJ1-1	14	CASSPDNTNTEAFF	TGCGCCAGCAGCCCGGACAATACGAACACTGAAGCTTTCTTT
-	-	TRBV30	TRBJ1-5	15	CASCSKSKGNQPQHF	TGTGCCTCGTGTTCCAAATCAAAGGGGAATCAGCCCCAGCATTTT
-	-	TRBV6-6	TRBJ1-1	14	CASSYLREGTEAFF	TGTGCCAGCAGTTACCTTCGGGAAGGGACTGAAGCTTTCTTT
-	-	TRBV14	TRBJ2-7	17	CASSQDRSSASSYEQYF	TGTGCCAGCAGCCAAGATAGGTCTAGCGCAAGCTCCTACGAGCAGTACTTC
-	-	TRBV27	TRBJ2-1	15	CASSPGHRGDDEQFF	TGTGCCAGCAGTCCTGGACACCGCGGGGACGATGAGCAGTTCTTC
-	-	TRBV20-1	TRBJ1-2	11	CSATPYGGYTF	TGCAGTGCTACCCCCTATGGAGGCTACACCTTC
-	-	TRBV11-3	TRBJ2-1	14	CASSRPGGYNEQFF	TGTGCCAGCAGCCGACCCGGCGGGTACAATGAGCAGTTCTTC
-	-	TRBV7-9	TRBJ1-1	15	CASSPPQVPVFEAFF	TGTGCCAGCAGCCCTCCCCAGGTCCCTGTGTTTGAAGCTTTCTTT
-	-	TRBV9	TRBJ2-6	18	CASSVERDLYSGANVLTF	TGTGCCAGCAGCGTAGAACGGGACTTATACTCTGGGGCCAACGTCCTGACTTTC
few	-	TRBV5-1	TRBJ1-2	15	CASSLGTPHLDGYTF	TGCGCCAGCAGCTTGGGAACCCCCCACCTCGATGGCTACACCTTC
-	-	TRBV10-2	TRBJ2-7	13	CASGGGKAYEQYF	TGCGCCTCCGGGGGCGGGAAGGCCTACGAGCAGTACTTC
-	-	TRBV5-1	TRBJ2-3	14	CASSRDREGDTQYF	TGCGCCAGCAGCCGCGACAGGGAGGGGGATACGCAGTATTTT
-	-	TRBV7-2	TRBJ2-1	13	CASRSSSYNEQFF	TGTGCCAGCAGATCGAGCTCCTACAATGAGCAGTTCTTC
-	-	TRBV19	TRBJ1-4	14	CASTSGQTNEKLFF	TGTGCCAGTACCTCGGGACAAACTAATGAAAAACTGTTTTTT
-	-	TRBV9	TRBJ1-2	14	CASSVDRGAGGYTF	TGTGCCAGCAGCGTAGATCGGGGGGCTGGTGGCTACACCTTC
once	TRBD2	TRBV7-2	TRBJ2-3	16	CASSLRLAGGADTQYF	TGTGCCAGCAGCTTACGACTAGCGGGAGGGGCAGATACGCAGTATTTT
-	-	TRBV6-5	TRBJ2-1	13	CAPARRAYNEQFF	TGTGCCCCTGCTCGGAGGGCGTACAATGAGCAGTTCTTC
-	-	TRBV10-3	TRBJ1-1	14	CAISEGTGHTEAFF	TGTGCCATCAGTGAGGGGACCGGCCACACTGAAGCTTTCTTT
-	TRBD1	TRBV7-2	TRBJ1-1	13	CASSSGQGVAAFF	TGTGCCAGCAGCTCAGGACAGGGTGTGGCGGCTTTCTTT
once	-	TRBV29-1	TRBJ1-1	13	CSVVRQTNTEAFF	TGCAGCGTTGTCCGGCAGACGAACACTGAAGCTTTCTTT
-	TRBD2	TRBV19	TRBJ2-7	21	CASSIRPSGPGTSGRPYEQYF	TGTGCCAGTAGTATTAGGCCCTCAGGACCCGGGACTAGCGGGAGACCCTACGAGCAGTACTTC